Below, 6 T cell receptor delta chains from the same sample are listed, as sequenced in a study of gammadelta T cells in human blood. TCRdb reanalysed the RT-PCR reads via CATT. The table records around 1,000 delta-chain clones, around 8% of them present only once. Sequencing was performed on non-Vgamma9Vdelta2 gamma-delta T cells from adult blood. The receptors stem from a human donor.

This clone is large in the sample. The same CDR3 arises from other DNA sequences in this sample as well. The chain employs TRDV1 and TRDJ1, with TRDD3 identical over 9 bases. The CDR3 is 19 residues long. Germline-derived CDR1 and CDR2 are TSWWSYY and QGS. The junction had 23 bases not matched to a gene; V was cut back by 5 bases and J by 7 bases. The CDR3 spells CALGRIPDGCGDTVRKLIF. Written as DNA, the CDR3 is TGTGCTCTTGGGCGAATCCCGGACGGGTGTGGGGATACGGTCCGTAAACTCATCTTT.

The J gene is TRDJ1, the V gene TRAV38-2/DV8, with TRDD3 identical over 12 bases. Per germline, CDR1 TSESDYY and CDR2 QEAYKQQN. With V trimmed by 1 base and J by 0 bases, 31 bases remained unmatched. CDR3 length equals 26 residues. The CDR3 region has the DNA TGTGCTTATAGGAGCCCCTGCCTTCCTACTACTGGGGGATACCAGTCGGTCAACCAGTACACCGATAAACTCATCTTT. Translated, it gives CAYRSPCLPTTGGYQSVNQYTDKLIF.

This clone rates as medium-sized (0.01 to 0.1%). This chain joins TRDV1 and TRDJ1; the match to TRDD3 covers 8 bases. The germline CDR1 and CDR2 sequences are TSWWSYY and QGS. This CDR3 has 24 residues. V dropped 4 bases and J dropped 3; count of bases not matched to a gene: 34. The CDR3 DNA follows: TGTGCTCTTGGGGGTCATTCAATTCCCCCTACCCCGTACTGGGGGTACCGATTTTCCGATAAACTCATCTTT. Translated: CALGGHSIPPTPYWGYRFSDKLIF.

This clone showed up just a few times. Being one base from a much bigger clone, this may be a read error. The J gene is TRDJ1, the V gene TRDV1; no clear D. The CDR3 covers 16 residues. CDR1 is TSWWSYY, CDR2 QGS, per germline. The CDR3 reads CALGELDGGRPLKPIF. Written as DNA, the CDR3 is TGTGCTCTTGGGGAACTAGACGGAGGGCGACCCCTCAAACCCATCTTT.

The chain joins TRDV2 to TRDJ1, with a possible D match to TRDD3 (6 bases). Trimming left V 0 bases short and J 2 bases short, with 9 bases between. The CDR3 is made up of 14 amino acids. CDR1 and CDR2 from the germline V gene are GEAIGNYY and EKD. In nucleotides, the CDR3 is TGTGCCTGTGACACCATGGGGGTTACCGATAAACTCATCTTT. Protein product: CACDTMGVTDKLIF.

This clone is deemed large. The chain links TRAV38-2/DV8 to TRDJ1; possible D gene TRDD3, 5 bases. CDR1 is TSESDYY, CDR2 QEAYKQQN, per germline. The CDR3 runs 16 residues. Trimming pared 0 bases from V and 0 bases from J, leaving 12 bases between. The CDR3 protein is CAYRSASRGYTDKLIF. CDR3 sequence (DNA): TGTGCTTATAGGAGCGCGTCCCGGGGGTACACCGATAAACTCATCTTT.